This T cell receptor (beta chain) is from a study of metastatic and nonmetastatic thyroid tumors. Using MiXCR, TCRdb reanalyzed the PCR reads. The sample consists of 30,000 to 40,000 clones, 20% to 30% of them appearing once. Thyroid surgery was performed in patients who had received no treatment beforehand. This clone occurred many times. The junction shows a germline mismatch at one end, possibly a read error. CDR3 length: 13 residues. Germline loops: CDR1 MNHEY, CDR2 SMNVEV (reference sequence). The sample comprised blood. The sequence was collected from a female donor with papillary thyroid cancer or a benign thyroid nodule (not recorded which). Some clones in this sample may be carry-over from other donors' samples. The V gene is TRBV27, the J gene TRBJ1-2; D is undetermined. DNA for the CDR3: TGTGCCAGCGGTTTAGCAGTTTACGAACGATACACCTTC. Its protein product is CASGLAVYERYTF.